The rows below give T cell receptor beta chains drawn from one sample of a study of radiotherapy plus CTLA-4 blockade in lung cancer. The method was immunoSEQ multiplex PCR; TCRdb's version includes in-frame clones alone and lacks a portion of them. There are 84,000 or so clones in the sample; approximately 80% occur only once, and approximately 14% lies in the top ten. The sequencing used peripheral blood, collected from a patient treated with radiotherapy plus ipilimumab. These receptors came from a human donor with non-small cell lung cancer that progressed on radiotherapy plus ipilimumab. Each CDR3 is given with its conserved first and last residue. The order of the fields is clone size, J gene, D gene, V gene, CDR3 DNA, CDR3 protein. The D gene is left open where the match is weak. The size entry is marked missing in some rows and otherwise reads once, few, many or a size class.

NA,TRBJ1-5,NA,TRBV7-9,TGTGCCAGCAGCTTAGCGTGGGATCAGCCCCAGCATTTT,CASSLAWDQPQHF
NA,TRBJ2-3,TRBD2,TRBV30,TGTGCCTGGAGTACACTAGCGGGAGGGCGAGAAATCAGCACAGATACGCAGTATTTT,CAWSTLAGGREISTDTQYF
NA,TRBJ2-1,NA,TRBV7-3,TGTGCCAGCAGCCCAAGTGCTTACAATGAGCAGTTCTTC,CASSPSAYNEQFF
NA,TRBJ1-1,NA,TRBV30,TGTGCCTTGTCTAAGGGTTTACAGAACACTGAAGCTTTCTTT,CALSKGLQNTEAFF
NA,TRBJ2-7,TRBD1,TRBV18,TGTGCCAGCTCACTAGCCGGGACAGGGGGAGCCTACGAGCAGTACTTC,CASSLAGTGGAYEQYF
NA,TRBJ1-1,NA,TRBV27,TGTGCCAGCAGTCTAAGTGTGGGGTGGACCACTGAAGCTTTCTTT,CASSLSVGWTTEAFF
few,TRBJ1-4,TRBD1,TRBV7-2,TGTGCCAGCAGCCGGGACAGGGGTGAAAAACTGTTTTTT,CASSRDRGEKLFF
NA,TRBJ1-2,NA,TRBV29-1,TGCAGCGTTGAAGATTGGGTTTCGAAGGAGTACCTGATCTATGGCTACACCTTC,CSVEDWVSKEYLIYGYTF
NA,TRBJ2-2,NA,TRBV18,TGTGCCAGCTCAGCCTTAGCGGTTGCGAACACCGGGGAGCTGTTTTTT,CASSALAVANTGELFF
once,TRBJ2-5,NA,TRBV7-2,TGTGCCAGCAGCTACGTCCGGGAGACCCAGTACTTC,CASSYVRETQYF
NA,TRBJ1-1,NA,TRBV18,TGTGCCAGCTCACTACAGGGAAACACTGAAGCTTTCTTT,CASSLQGNTEAFF
NA,TRBJ2-7,NA,TRBV5-5,TGTGCCAGCAGCTTGGAAGTGAGTCTGCCCCCGGGGCAGTACTTC,CASSLEVSLPPGQYF
once,TRBJ1-1,NA,TRBV9,TGTGCCAGCAGCGTAGTGGGGGACACTGAAGCTTTCTTT,CASSVVGDTEAFF
NA,TRBJ2-7,NA,TRBV7-2,TGTGCCAGCACCAAAGGGGGGGCCCCCTACGAGCAGTACTTC,CASTKGGAPYEQYF
NA,TRBJ2-1,NA,TRBV14,TGTGCCAGCAGCCAGCGGGACCACCTACTCTACAATGAGCAGTTCTTC,CASSQRDHLLYNEQFF
NA,TRBJ2-1,NA,TRBV11-2,TGTGCCAGCAGCCGGCCCGTTAGCGGTTACTCCTACAATGAGCAGTTCTTC,CASSRPVSGYSYNEQFF
NA,TRBJ2-1,TRBD2,TRBV4-1,TGCGCCAGCAGCCCCACCGGGGGGAGCGACTTTTACAATGAGCAGTTCTTC,CASSPTGGSDFYNEQFF
NA,TRBJ1-5,NA,TRBV9,TGTGCCAGCAGCGTAGGGGATAATCAGCCCCAGCATTTT,CASSVGDNQPQHF
NA,TRBJ2-1,TRBD1,TRBV4-2,TGTGCCAGCAACCCGGGACAGGGTACCTACAATGAGCAGTTCTTC,CASNPGQGTYNEQFF
few,TRBJ1-1,NA,TRBV5-1,TGCGCCAGCAGCTTGGAGCGGCCGGGAGGCACTGAAGCTTTCTTT,CASSLERPGGTEAFF
medium-sized,TRBJ1-1,NA,TRBV7-9,TGTGCCAGCAGCTTATGGTCAGACTTTATGAACACTGAAGCTTTCTTT,CASSLWSDFMNTEAFF
NA,TRBJ2-1,NA,TRBV2,TGTGCCAGCAGTGTAGGAGGGGGCGCCTACAATGAGCAGTTCTTC,CASSVGGGAYNEQFF
NA,TRBJ2-5,NA,TRBV27,TGTGCCAGCAGGGTCTCGGATGGTGCAAAGACCCAGTACTTC,CASRVSDGAKTQYF
NA,TRBJ2-5,TRBD1,TRBV4-2,TGTGCCAGCAGCCAACGACAGGGAAGACAAGAGACCCAGTACTTC,CASSQRQGRQETQYF
NA,TRBJ1-2,NA,TRBV20-1,TGCAGTGCTAAACAGGGATGGGGCTACACCTTC,CSAKQGWGYTF
once,TRBJ1-6,NA,TRBV28,TGTGCCAGCAGCAGGGGTCAGGTTCGTTCACCCCTCCACTTT,CASSRGQVRSPLHF
NA,TRBJ1-2,NA,TRBV5-6,TGTGCCAGCAAAGGAAGGGGGGCGGCCTATGGCTACACCTTC,CASKGRGAAYGYTF
NA,TRBJ2-7,TRBD1,TRBV5-1,TGCGCCAGCACCCCGACAGGGGGCCTGGACGAGCAGTACTTC,CASTPTGGLDEQYF
NA,TRBJ1-4,NA,TRBV30,TGTGCCTGGAGTCAGGATGAAAAACTGTTTTTT,CAWSQDEKLFF
NA,TRBJ2-5,NA,TRBV5-4,TGTGCCAGCAGCTTGACCCCCCAGTACCAAGAGACCCAGTACTTC,CASSLTPQYQETQYF
NA,TRBJ2-7,TRBD2,TRBV2,TGTGCCAGCAGAAGATCTAGCGGGGGGCTAAGCTCCTACGAGCAGTACTTC,CASRRSSGGLSSYEQYF
NA,TRBJ2-7,TRBD2,TRBV7-2,TGTGCCAGCAGCTTAGTGGGGGCTAGCGGGTACGAGCAGTACTTC,CASSLVGASGYEQYF
NA,TRBJ1-2,NA,TRBV29-1,TGCAGCGTTGAATCGGGCGGAATAAACTATGGCTACACCTTC,CSVESGGINYGYTF
NA,TRBJ1-1,NA,TRBV29-1,TGCAGCGCCACAGCGAACACTGAAGCTTTCTTT,CSATANTEAFF
NA,TRBJ1-2,TRBD1,TRBV29-1,TGCAGCGTTGAGCTGGGGACAGGGAGTTATGGCTACACCTTC,CSVELGTGSYGYTF
NA,TRBJ1-2,NA,TRBV29-1,TGCAGCGCTGAAGGACAGTACTATGGCTACACCTTC,CSAEGQYYGYTF
once,TRBJ2-7,NA,TRBV6-5,TGCGCCAGCAGTTACTTGGTCGGGGGCGTTTACGAGCAGTACTTC,CASSYLVGGVYEQYF